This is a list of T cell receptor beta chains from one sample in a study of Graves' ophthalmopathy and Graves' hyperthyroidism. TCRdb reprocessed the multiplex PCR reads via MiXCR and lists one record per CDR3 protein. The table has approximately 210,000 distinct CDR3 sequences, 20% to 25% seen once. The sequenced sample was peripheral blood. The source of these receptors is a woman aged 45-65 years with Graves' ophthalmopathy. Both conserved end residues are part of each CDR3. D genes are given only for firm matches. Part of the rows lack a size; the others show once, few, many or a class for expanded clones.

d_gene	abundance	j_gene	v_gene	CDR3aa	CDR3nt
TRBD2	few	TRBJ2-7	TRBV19	CASSPLTSLYEQYF	TGTGCCAGTAGTCCGCTGACTAGCCTCTACGAGCAGTACTTC
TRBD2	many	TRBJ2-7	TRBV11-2	CASSLDKDLAGVSFYEQYF	TGTGCCAGCAGCTTAGATAAGGATCTAGCGGGAGTCTCCTTCTACGAGCAGTACTTC
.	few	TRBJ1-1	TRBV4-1	CASSQEGRTSEAFF	TGCGCCAGCAGCCAAGAGGGGAGGACATCTGAAGCTTTCTTT
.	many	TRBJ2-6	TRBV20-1	CSAPGYSGANVLTF	TGCAGTGCTCCGGGGTACTCTGGGGCCAACGTCCTGACTTTC
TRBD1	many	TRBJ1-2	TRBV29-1	CSVETGQGTYGYTF	TGCAGCGTTGAGACGGGACAGGGGACCTATGGCTACACCTTC
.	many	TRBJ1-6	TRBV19	CASGVRGNSPLHF	TGTGCCAGCGGCGTACGGGGAAATTCACCCCTCCACTTT
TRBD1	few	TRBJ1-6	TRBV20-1	CSASPTGSLPLHSPLHF	TGCAGTGCTAGCCCGACAGGGAGCCTACCTCTACATTCACCCCTCCACTTT
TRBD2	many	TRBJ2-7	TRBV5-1	CASSARLAGVGEQYF	TGCGCCAGCAGCGCCAGACTAGCGGGAGTCGGCGAGCAGTACTTC
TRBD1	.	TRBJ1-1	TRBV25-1	CASSEYGTGEVAFF	TGTGCCAGCAGTGAATACGGGACAGGGGAGGTGGCTTTCTTT
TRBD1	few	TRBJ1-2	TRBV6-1	CASRVQFQGDYGYTF	TGTGCCAGCAGAGTCCAGTTTCAGGGGGACTATGGCTACACCTTC
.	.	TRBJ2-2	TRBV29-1	CSVREKPGELFF	TGCAGCGTCCGCGAGAAGCCCGGGGAGCTGTTTTTT
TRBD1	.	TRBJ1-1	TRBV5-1	CASSLITGVTNTEAFF	TGCGCCAGCAGCTTAATAACAGGGGTCACGAACACTGAAGCTTTCTTT
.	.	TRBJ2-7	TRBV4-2	CASSQDGRGRYF	TGTGCCAGCAGCCAAGATGGCAGGGGAAGGTACTTC
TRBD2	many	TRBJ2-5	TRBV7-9	CASSPGGPETQYF	TGTGCCAGCAGCCCGGGAGGGCCGGAGACCCAGTACTTC
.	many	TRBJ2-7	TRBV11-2	CASSLFVQDEQYF	TGTGCCAGCAGCCTATTTGTACAGGACGAGCAGTACTTC
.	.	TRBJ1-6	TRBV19	CARFHRNSPLHF	TGTGCCAGATTCCACAGGAATTCACCCCTCCACTTT
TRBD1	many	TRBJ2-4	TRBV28	CASSPGQALAKNIQYF	TGTGCCAGCAGTCCCGGACAGGCCCTAGCCAAAAACATTCAGTACTTC
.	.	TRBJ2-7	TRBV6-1	CASSEGGVSYEQYF	TGTGCCAGCAGTGAAGGGGGGGTAAGCTACGAGCAGTACTTC
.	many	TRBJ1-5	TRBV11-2	CASSTSPQPQHF	TGTGCCAGCAGCACGTCACCCCAGCCCCAGCATTTT
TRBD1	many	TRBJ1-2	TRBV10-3	CAISESRQGAYGYTF	TGTGCCATCAGTGAGTCAAGACAGGGGGCGTATGGCTACACCTTC
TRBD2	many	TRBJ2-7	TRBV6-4	CASSLGTSGNYEQYF	TGTGCCAGCAGTTTAGGGACTAGCGGGAACTACGAGCAGTACTTC
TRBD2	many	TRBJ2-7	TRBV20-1	CSASRGSGRPTFYEQYF	TGCAGTGCTAGTCGAGGTAGCGGGAGGCCCACTTTCTACGAGCAGTACTTC
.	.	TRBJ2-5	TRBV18	CASSPLTGREETQYF	TGTGCCAGCTCACCACTAACGGGAAGAGAGGAGACCCAGTACTTC
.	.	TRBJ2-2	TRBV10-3	CAISELQGRGELFF	TGTGCCATCAGTGAGTTACAGGGTCGCGGGGAGCTGTTTTTT
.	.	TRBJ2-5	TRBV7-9	CASLLMGSQETQYF	TGTGCCAGCCTTTTAATGGGCAGTCAAGAGACCCAGTACTTC
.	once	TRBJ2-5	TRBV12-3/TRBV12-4	CASSSSPPWETQYF	TGTGCCAGCAGTTCCAGTCCCCCATGGGAGACCCAGTACTTC
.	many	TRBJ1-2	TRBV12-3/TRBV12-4	CASSPIATHGYTF	TGTGCCAGCAGTCCCATAGCGACCCATGGCTACACCTTC
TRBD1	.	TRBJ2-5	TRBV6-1	CASTPVGTGVGETQYF	TGTGCCAGCACCCCCGTTGGGACAGGGGTTGGGGAGACCCAGTACTTC
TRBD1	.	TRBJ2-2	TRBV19	CASSILPQWTGGRLGELFF	TGTGCCAGTAGTATTCTGCCCCAATGGACAGGGGGCAGGCTCGGGGAGCTGTTTTTT
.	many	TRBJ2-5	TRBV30	CAWRGGRMYQETQYF	TGTGCCTGGAGAGGGGGGCGGATGTACCAAGAGACCCAGTACTTC
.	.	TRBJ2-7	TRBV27	CASSLSSGTPYEQYF	TGTGCCAGCAGTTTATCGTCGGGGACCCCCTACGAGCAGTACTTC
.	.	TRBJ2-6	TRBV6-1	CASSRLDSGANVLNF	TGTGCCAGCAGTAGGCTGGACTCTGGGGCCAACGTCCTGAATTTC
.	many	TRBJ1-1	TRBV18	CASSSRKLMNTEAFF	TGTGCCAGCTCATCAAGGAAGCTTATGAACACTGAAGCTTTCTTT
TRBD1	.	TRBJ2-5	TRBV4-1	CASSQDRDRGSKETQYF	TGCGCCAGCAGCCAAGACCGGGACAGGGGATCCAAGGAGACCCAGTACTTC
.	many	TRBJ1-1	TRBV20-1	CSALNYQGGTEAFF	TGCAGTGCCCTCAACTACCAGGGTGGTACTGAAGCTTTCTTT
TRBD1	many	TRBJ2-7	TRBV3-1	CASSQDPRGRGYEQYF	TGTGCCAGCAGCCAAGATCCTAGGGGGCGCGGGTACGAGCAGTACTTC
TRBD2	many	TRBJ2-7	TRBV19	CASSIRGGEQYF	TGTGCCAGTAGTATCCGGGGGGGAGAGCAGTACTTC
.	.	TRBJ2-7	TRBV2	CASREDNYEQYF	TGTGCCAGCAGAGAGGACAATTACGAGCAGTACTTC
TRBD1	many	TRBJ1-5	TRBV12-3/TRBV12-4	CASKETGESNQPQHF	TGTGCCAGCAAAGAGACAGGGGAAAGCAATCAGCCCCAGCATTTT
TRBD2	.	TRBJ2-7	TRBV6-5	CASSLAGGPVYEQYF	TGTGCCAGCAGTTTAGCGGGAGGGCCAGTCTACGAGCAGTACTTC
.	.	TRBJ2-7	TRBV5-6	CASSLAVGEQYF	TGTGCCAGCAGCTTGGCTGTGGGGGAGCAGTACTTC
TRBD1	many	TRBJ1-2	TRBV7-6	CASSAGQGNYGYTF	TGTGCCAGCAGCGCCGGACAGGGGAACTATGGCTACACCTTC
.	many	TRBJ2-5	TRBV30	CAVGRQETQYF	TGTGCGGTTGGCAGGCAAGAGACCCAGTACTTC
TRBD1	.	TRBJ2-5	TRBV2	CASSEGQKETQYF	TGTGCCAGCAGTGAGGGACAGAAAGAGACCCAGTACTTC
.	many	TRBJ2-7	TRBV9	CASSVDDAVAYEQYF	TGTGCCAGCAGCGTAGATGACGCGGTAGCCTACGAGCAGTACTTC
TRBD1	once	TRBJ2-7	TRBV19	CASSRPGQGVYEQYF	TGTGCCAGTAGTAGACCGGGACAGGGGGTCTACGAGCAGTACTTC
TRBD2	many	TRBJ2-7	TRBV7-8	CASSLAGANFAYEQYF	TGTGCCAGCAGCCTAGCGGGAGCGAACTTCGCTTACGAGCAGTACTTC
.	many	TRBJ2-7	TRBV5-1	CASSLVGSYLGSYEQYF	TGCGCCAGCAGCTTGGTCGGCTCCTACTTGGGGTCCTACGAGCAGTACTTC
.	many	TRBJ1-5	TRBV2	CASMPVATSQPQHF	TGTGCCAGCATGCCAGTCGCAACGAGTCAGCCCCAGCATTTT
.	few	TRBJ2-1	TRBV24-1	CATSDNRAGDNEQFF	TGTGCCACCAGTGATAACAGGGCCGGGGACAATGAGCAGTTCTTC
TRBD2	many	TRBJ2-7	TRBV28	CASAAAGRVSWQYF	TGTGCCAGCGCCGCAGCGGGACGGGTGTCTTGGCAGTACTTC
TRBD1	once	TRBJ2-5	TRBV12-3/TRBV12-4	CASSLGTGGATQYF	TGTGCCAGCAGTTTAGGGACAGGAGGTGCGACCCAGTACTTC
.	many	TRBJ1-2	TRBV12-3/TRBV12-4	CASSPGQKGGYTF	TGTGCCAGCAGCCCCGGACAGAAGGGCGGCTACACCTTC
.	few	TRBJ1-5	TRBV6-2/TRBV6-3	CASTTLRNSNQPQHF	TGTGCCAGCACCACGCTCAGAAATAGCAATCAGCCCCAGCATTTT
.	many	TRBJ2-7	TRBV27	CASSLSWQGSDEQYF	TGTGCCAGCAGTTTATCGTGGCAGGGAAGTGACGAGCAGTACTTC
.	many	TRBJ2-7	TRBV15	CATSRAGQGLVEQYF	TGTGCCACCAGCAGAGCCGGCCAAGGATTGGTCGAGCAGTACTTC
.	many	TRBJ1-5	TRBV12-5	CASGLGQGMSNQPQHF	TGTGCTAGTGGTTTGGGGCAGGGAATGAGCAATCAGCCCCAGCATTTT
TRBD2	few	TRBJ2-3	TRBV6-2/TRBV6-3	CASSYGTSAGGPSTDTQYF	TGTGCCAGCAGTTACGGGACTAGCGCCGGAGGCCCTAGCACAGATACGCAGTATTTT
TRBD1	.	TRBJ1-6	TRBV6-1	CASSKFRDSVNSPLHF	TGTGCCAGCAGTAAATTCCGGGACAGCGTTAATTCACCCCTCCACTTT
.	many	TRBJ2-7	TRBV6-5	CASSYSSTYSYEQYF	TGTGCCAGCAGTTACTCGTCTACCTACTCCTACGAGCAGTACTTC